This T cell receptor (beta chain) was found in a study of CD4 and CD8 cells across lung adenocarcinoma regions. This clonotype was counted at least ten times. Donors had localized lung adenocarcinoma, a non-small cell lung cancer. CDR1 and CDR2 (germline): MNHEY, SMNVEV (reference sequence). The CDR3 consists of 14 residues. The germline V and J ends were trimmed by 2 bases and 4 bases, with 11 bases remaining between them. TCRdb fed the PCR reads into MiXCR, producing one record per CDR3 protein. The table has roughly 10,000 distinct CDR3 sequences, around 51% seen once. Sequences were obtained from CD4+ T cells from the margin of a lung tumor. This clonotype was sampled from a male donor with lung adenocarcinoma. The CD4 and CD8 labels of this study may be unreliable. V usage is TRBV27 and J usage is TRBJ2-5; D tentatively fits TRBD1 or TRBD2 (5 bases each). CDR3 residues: CASSLQGPGETQYF. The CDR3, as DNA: TGTGCCAGCAGTTTACAGGGACCCGGAGAGACCCAGTACTTC.